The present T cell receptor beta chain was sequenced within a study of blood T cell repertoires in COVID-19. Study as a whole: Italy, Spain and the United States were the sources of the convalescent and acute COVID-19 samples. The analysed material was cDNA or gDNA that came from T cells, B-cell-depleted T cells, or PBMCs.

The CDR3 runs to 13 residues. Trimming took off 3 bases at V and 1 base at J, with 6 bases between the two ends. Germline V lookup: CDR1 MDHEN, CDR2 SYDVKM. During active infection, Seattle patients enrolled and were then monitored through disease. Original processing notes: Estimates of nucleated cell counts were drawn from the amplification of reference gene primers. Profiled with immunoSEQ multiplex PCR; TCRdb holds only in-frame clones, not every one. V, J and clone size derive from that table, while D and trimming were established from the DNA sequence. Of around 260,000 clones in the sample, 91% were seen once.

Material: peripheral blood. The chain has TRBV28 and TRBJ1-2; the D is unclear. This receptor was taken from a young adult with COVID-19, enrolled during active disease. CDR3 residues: CASSFPGNYGYTF. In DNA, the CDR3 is TGTGCCAGCAGTTTTCCGGGTAACTATGGCTACACCTTC.